This T cell receptor beta chain derives from a study of CXCR3-negative and CXCR3-positive naive CD8 T cells (dated by TCRdb to about 2019). As for the study more broadly: In total, some 140 million TRB reads were obtained, which works out to roughly 1.5 +/- 0.3 million reads per library. Data from 11 donors, pooled across two independent experiments, went into the diversity and physicochemical repertoire analyses. TRBV-TRBJ cluster analysis included naive subsets from five or six donors and memory cells from 3 donors. The investigation overall reported the following: Freshly isolated PBMCs were used for most assays because CXCR3 expression partially decreased after cryopreservation. TRB CDR3s from CXCR3-positive naive cells showed higher hydrophobicity (lower Kidera factor 4), lower energy, and higher strength and volume indices than CXCR3-negative naive cells. Comparably high repertoire diversity was found in both naive subsets, whereas much lower repertoire diversity was found in memory CD8+ T cells. Because surface CD5, which has been linked to self-reactivity in mice, was comparable between naive subsets, TCR interaction strength was also inferred from TRB CDR3 physicochemical properties. Within the same donor, TRBV-TRBJ usage looked similar between naive CXCR3-negative and CXCR3-positive cells, but memory cells had distinct patterns.

CDR1 is given as SGHDN and CDR2 as FVKESK, both from the germline V gene. From its cysteine to its phenylalanine, the CDR3 spans 12 amino acids. DNA for this receptor is not on file. A word on this clonotype: Its antigen remains unidentified.

For each CD8+ T cell subset, flow sorting was done in triplicate, and 300,000 or so cells per subset went directly into RLT lysis buffer. Naive CD8+ T cells were defined stringently as CD45RO-CCR7+CD27+CD95- to exclude memory contaminants. Peripheral blood mononuclear cells were isolated from buffy coats by standard density gradient centrifugation. Naive CXCR3-negative and CXCR3-positive CD8+ T cells were flow-sorted using a FACSAria III. An RNeasy Mini Kit was used to extract total RNA from the sorted cells. Instrument on record: NextSeq 550. The Human TCR Profiling Kit (MiLaboratory) was used to prepare UMI-labeled 5' RACE TRB cDNA libraries. cDNA synthesis used the entire amount of extracted RNA, and PCR amplification then used the entire amount of cDNA produced. Libraries were prepared in parallel using an identical number of PCR cycles. From the authors' description of their analysis: MIGEC and MiXCR extracted about 49,000 +/- 11,000 unique UMI-labeled TRB cDNA molecules per library, requiring at least two reads per UMI. Each library averaged about 37,000 +/- 9,700 functional in-frame TRB CDR3 nucleotide clonotypes without stop codons. After downsampling to 5000 UMI-labeled TRB molecules per sample, diversity metrics such as normalized Shannon-Wiener and Chao1 were calculated in VDJtools. For the central five CDR3 residues, VDJtools calculated physicochemical properties weighted by clonotype size, namely interaction energy, strength, volume and Kidera factor 4. Following reprocessing of the reads by TCRdb, the data hold one row per CDR3 protein sequence and no DNA is available. The V and J calls come from TCRdb's annotation, not from the publication. The sample's own table lists about 63,000 distinct CDR3 sequences. About 4.9% of the sample comes from the top ten.

The sequence links TRBV14 to TRBJ2-7. The clonotype comes from a human donor in good health. Some clones in this sample may be carry-over from other donors' samples. Sequencing used naive CXCR3+ CD8+ T cells from blood. The cell subset or site tag for this specimen amounts to: CD45RO-CCR7+CD27+CD95- naive CD8+ T cells expressing CXCR3 (TNR3+). The CDR3 here reads CASSQDIRSPNF.